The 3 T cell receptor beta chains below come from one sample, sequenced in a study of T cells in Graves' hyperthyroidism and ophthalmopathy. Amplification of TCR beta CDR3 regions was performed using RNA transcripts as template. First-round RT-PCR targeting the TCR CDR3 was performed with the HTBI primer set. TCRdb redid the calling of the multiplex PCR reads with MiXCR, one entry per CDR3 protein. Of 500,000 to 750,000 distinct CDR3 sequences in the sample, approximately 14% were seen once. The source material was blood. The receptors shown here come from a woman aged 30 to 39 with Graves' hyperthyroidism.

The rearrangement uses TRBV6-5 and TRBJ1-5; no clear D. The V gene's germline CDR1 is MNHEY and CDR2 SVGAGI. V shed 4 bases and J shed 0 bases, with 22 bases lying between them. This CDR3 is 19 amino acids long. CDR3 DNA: TGTGCCAGCAGTTGCCTGTCGCTGGGCCGGGGTTATAGCAATCAGCCCCAGCATTTT. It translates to CASSCLSLGRGYSNQPQHF.

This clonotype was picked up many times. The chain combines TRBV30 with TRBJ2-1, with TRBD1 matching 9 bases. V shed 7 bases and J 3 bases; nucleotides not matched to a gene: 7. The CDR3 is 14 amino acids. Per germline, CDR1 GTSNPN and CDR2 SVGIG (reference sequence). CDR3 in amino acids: CAFSTGQGYNEQFF. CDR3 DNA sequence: TGTGCCTTTTCCACGGGACAGGGCTACAATGAGCAGTTCTTC.

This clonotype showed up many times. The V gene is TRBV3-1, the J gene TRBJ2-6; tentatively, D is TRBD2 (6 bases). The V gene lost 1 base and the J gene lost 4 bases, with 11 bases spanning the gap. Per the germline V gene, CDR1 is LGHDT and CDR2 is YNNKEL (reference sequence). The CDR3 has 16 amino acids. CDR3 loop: CASSQGGVRGANVLTF. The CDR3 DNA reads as TGTGCCAGCAGCCAAGGGGGGGTTAGAGGGGCCAACGTCCTGACTTTC.